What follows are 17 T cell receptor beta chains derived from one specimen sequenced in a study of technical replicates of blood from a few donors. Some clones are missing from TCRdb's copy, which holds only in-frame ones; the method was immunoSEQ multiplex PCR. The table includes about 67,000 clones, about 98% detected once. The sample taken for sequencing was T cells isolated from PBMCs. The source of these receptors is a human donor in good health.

The CDR3 is CASSLSGGWFRNQPQHF. The DNA for the CDR3 is TGTGCCAGCAGTTTATCGGGAGGCTGGTTCAGGAATCAGCCCCAGCATTTT. The rearrangement uses TRBV27 and TRBJ1-5; no clear D gene. V was pared by 0 bases and J by 4 bases, with 16 bases between. The CDR3 extends over 17 amino acids. CDR1 and CDR2 (germline): MNHEY, SMNVEV (reference sequence).

Written as DNA, the CDR3 is TGTGCCAGCAGTTTACACAGGGCTGAGAGTAACAACACTGAAGCTTTCTTT. Amino acids: CASSLHRAESNNTEAFF. The chain joins TRBV28 to TRBJ1-1; a weak D match, TRBD1 (6 bases). Germline V gene lookup returns CDR1 MDHEN and CDR2 SYDVKM. Trimming removed 2 bases at V and 2 bases at J, with 18 bases between. The CDR3 has 17 residues.

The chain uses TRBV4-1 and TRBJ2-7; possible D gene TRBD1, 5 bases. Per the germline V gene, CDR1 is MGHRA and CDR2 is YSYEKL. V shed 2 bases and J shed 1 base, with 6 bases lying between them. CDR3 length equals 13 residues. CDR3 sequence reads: CASSQRGSYEQYF. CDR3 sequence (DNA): TGCGCCAGCAGCCAAAGGGGATCCTACGAGCAGTACTTC.

CDR3 sequence reads: CASSLYFRGGDTGELFF. CDR3 DNA sequence: TGCGCCAGCAGCTTGTATTTTAGGGGGGGCGACACCGGGGAGCTGTTTTTT. The V gene is TRBV5-1, the J gene TRBJ2-2, with D perhaps TRBD2 (7 bases). V was shortened by 1 base and J by 3 bases, with 16 bases between the two germline ends. This CDR3 comprises 17 residues. In germline, CDR1 is SGHRS, CDR2 YFSETQ.

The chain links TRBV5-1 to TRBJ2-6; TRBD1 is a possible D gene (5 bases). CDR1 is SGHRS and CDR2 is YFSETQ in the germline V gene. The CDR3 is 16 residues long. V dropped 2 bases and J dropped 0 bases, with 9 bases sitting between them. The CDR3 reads CASSFDRDSGANVLTF. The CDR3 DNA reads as TGCGCCAGCAGCTTTGACAGAGACTCTGGGGCCAACGTCCTGACTTTC.

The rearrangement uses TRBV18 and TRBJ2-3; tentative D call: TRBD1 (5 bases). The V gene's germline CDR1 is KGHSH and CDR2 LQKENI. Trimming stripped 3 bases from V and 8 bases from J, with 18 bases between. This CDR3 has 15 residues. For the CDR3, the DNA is TGTGCCAGCTCACCCCCCAGGGCCGGCTTTAGTACGCAGTATTTT. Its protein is CASSPPRAGFSTQYF.

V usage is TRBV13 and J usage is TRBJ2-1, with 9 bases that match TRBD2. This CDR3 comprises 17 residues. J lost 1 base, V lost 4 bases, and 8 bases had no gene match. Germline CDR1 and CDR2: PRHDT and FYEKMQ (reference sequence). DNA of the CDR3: TGTGCCAGCAGCTCGCCTATAGCGGGAGTGTCCTACAATGAGCAGTTCTTC. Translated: CASSSPIAGVSYNEQFF. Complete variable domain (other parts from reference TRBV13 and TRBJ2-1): AAGVIQSPRHLIKEKRETATLKCYPIPRHDTVYWYQQGPGQDPQFLISFYEKMQSDKGSIPDRFSAQQFSDYHSELNMSSLELGDSALYFCASSSPIAGVSYNEQFFGPGTRLTVL.

CDR3 sequence (DNA): TGTGCCAGCAGCGCCCTGGGGACAGGGTTTGGGACCCAGTACTTC. Amino acid sequence: CASSALGTGFGTQYF. The J gene is TRBJ2-5, the V gene TRBV5-4; 9 positions agree with TRBD1. The CDR3 loop spans 15 amino acids. Per germline, CDR1 SGHNT and CDR2 YYREEE (reference sequence). The junction had 11 bases not matched to a gene; V was cut back by 4 bases and J by 7 bases. Full variable domain (remainder filled in from reference TRBV5-4 and TRBJ2-5): ETGVTQSPTHLIKTRGQQVTLRCSSQSGHNTVSWYQQALGQGPQFIFQYYREEENGRGNFPPRFSGLQFPNYSSELNVNALELDDSALYLCASSALGTGFGTQYFGPGTRLLVL.

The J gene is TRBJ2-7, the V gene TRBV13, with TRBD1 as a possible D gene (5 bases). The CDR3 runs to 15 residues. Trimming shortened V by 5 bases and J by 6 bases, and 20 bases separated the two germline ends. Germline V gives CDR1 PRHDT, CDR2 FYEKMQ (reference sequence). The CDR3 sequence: CASSLGWQGTGEQYF. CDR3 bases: TGTGCCAGCAGCCTGGGATGGCAGGGCACGGGCGAGCAGTACTTC.

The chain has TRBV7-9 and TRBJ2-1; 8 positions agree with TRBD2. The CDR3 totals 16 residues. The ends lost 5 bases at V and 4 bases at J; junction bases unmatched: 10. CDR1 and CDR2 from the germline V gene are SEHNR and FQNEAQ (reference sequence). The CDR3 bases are TGTGCCAGCAGCCGCGAAGCGGGAGAGGGTTACAATGAGCAGTTCTTC. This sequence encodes CASSREAGEGYNEQFF.

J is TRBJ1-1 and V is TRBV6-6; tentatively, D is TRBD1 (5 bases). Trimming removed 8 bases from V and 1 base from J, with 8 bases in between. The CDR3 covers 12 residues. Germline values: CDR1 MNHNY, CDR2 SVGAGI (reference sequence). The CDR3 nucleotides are TGTGCCAGCTACGGACAGAACACTGAAGCTTTCTTT. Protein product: CASYGQNTEAFF.

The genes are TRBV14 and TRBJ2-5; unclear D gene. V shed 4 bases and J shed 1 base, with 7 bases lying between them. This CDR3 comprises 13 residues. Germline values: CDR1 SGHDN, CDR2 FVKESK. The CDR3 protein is CASSPISQETQYF. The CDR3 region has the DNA TGTGCCAGCAGCCCAATTTCCCAAGAGACCCAGTACTTC.

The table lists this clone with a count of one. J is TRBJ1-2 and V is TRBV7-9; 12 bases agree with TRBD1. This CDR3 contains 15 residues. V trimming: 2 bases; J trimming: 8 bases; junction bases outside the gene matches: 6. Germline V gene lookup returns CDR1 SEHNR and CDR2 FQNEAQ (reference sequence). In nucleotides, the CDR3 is TGTGCCAGCAGCTTAACCGGGACAGGGGGCGCCGGCTACACCTTC. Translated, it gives CASSLTGTGGAGYTF.

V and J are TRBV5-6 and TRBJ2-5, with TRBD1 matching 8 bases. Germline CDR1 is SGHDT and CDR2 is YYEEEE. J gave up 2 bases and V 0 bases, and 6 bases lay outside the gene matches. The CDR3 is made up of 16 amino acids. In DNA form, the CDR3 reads TGTGCCAGCAGCTTGGAAACAGGGGGAAGGCAAGAGACCCAGTACTTC. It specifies CASSLETGGRQETQYF. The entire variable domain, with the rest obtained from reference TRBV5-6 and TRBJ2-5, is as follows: DAGVTQSPTHLIKTRGQQVTLRCSPKSGHDTVSWYQQALGQGPQFIFQYYEEEERQRGNFPDRFSGHQFPNYSSELNVNALLLGDSALYLCASSLETGGRQETQYFGPGTRLLVL.

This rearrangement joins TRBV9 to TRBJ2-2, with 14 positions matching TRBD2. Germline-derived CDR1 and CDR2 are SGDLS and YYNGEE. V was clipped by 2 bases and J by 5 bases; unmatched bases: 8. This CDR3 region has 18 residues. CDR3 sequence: CASSVGLAGGTRTGELFF. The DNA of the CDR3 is TGTGCCAGCAGCGTCGGACTAGCGGGGGGAACTAGGACCGGGGAGCTGTTTTTT.

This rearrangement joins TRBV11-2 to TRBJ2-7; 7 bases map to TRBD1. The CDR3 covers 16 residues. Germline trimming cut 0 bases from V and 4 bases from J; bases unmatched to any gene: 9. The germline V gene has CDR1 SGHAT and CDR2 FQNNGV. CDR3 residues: CASSLDHLGGRYEQYF. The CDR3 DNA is TGTGCCAGCAGCTTAGACCACTTAGGGGGCCGGTACGAGCAGTACTTC.

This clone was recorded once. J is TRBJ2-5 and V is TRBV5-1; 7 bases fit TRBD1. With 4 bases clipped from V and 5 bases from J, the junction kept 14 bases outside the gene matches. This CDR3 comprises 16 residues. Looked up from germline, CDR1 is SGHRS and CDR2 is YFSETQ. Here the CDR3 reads CASSKYLRGTSETQYF. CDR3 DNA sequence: TGCGCCAGCAGCAAATACCTCAGGGGGACAAGCGAGACCCAGTACTTC. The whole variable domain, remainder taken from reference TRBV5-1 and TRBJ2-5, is KAGVTQTPRYLIKTRGQQVTLSCSPISGHRSVSWYQQTPGQGLQFLFEYFSETQRNKGNFPGRFSGRQFSNSRSEMNVSTLELGDSALYLCASSKYLRGTSETQYFGPGTRLLVL.